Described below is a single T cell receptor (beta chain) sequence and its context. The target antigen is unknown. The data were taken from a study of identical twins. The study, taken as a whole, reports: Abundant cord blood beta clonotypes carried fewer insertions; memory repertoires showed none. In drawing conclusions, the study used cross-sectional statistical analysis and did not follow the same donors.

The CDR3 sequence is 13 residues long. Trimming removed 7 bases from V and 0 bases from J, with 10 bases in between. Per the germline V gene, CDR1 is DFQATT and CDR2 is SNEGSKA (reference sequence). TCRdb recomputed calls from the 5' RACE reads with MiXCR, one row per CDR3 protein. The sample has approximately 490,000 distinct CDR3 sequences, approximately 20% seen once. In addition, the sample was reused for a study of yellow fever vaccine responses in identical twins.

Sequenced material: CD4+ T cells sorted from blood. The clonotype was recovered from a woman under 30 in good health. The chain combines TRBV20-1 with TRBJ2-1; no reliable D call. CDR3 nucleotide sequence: TGCAGTGGGACGGAGACCTCCTACAATGAGCAGTTCTTC. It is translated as CSGTETSYNEQFF.